The TCR beta chain under discussion was sequenced for a study of blood T cell repertoires in COVID-19. Turning to the study itself: Donors in the United States, Italy and Spain gave samples during acute or convalescent COVID-19. The cDNA or gDNA used as material had been derived from T cells, B-cell-depleted T cells, or PBMCs.

Trimming removed 4 bases from V and 3 bases from J, with 18 bases in between. This CDR3 is built from 16 residues. Germline-derived CDR1 and CDR2 are SGHAT and FQNNGV. Per the study methods: Estimated nucleated cell counts came from reference gene primer amplification. Here immunoSEQ multiplex PCR was the method, and the copy in TCRdb shows in-frame clones only, minus some. The D gene and trimming were derived from the DNA, and the V and J assignments and clone size from that table. This table holds under 150,000 clones, about 91% found once. This clone was recorded only once. Sequencing input: peripheral blood. The chain couples TRBV11-2 to TRBJ1-2; D might be TRBD1 (6 bases). The sequence came from a human donor in a cohort sampled during active COVID-19. The chain's CDR3 is CASSSFSDRSDYGYTF. The CDR3 DNA sequence: TGTGCCAGCAGCTCTTTCTCGGACAGATCCGACTATGGCTACACCTTC.